Each of the 27 T cell receptor beta chains below was sequenced from the same sample in a study of T cell responses to AZD1222 COVID-19 vaccine. Some clones are missing from TCRdb's copy, which holds only in-frame ones; the method was immunoSEQ multiplex PCR. The data show 150,000 to 200,000 clones, with around 88% seen just once and under 14% held by the top ten. Sequenced material: peripheral blood, taken 28 days after the second AZD1222 dose. Receptors originate from an adult who received the AZD1222 COVID-19 vaccine.

As for this clone: The junction differs from germline at one of its ends, possibly a read error. CDR3 sequence reads: CASNLTKLGYEQYF. The CDR3, as DNA: TGTGCCAGCAATTTAACGAAACTGGGGTACGAGCAGTACTTC. This rearrangement joins TRBV28 to TRBJ2-7; no definite D call. The CDR3 covers 14 residues. CDR1 and CDR2 from the germline V gene are MDHEN and SYDVKM.

The V and J genes are TRBV19 and TRBJ1-1; 8 positions agree with TRBD1. This CDR3 has 17 amino acids. V dropped 2 bases and J dropped 4; count of bases not matched to a gene: 12. Germline CDR1 reads LNHDA; CDR2 reads SQIVND (reference sequence). CDR3 amino acids: CASSIFRGTGIATEAFF. CDR3 nucleotide sequence: TGTGCCAGTAGTATATTTCGTGGGACAGGAATAGCCACTGAAGCTTTCTTT.

This chain uses TRBV3-1 (or the pseudogene TRBV3-2) with TRBJ2-3; 12 bases line up with TRBD2. Per germline, CDR1 LGHDT and CDR2 YNNKEL (reference sequence). This CDR3 contains 19 residues. The trim removed 4 bases at V and 0 bases at J, leaving 11 bases unmatched. CDR3 sequence (DNA): TGTGCCAGCAGCCCCTCCTTACCCGGACTAGCGGGGAGCACAGATACGCAGTATTTT. The encoded protein is CASSPSLPGLAGSTDTQYF.

The chain couples TRBV6-5 to TRBJ1-1; no reliable D call. The germline CDR1 and CDR2 sequences are MNHEY and SVGAGI. V was shortened by 5 bases and J by 4 bases, with 17 bases between the two germline ends. There are 15 residues in the CDR3. CDR3 sequence (DNA): TGTGCCAGCAGTACTAATGCAGGATCAGGCACTGAAGCTTTCTTT. This codes for CASSTNAGSGTEAFF.

CDR3 bases: TGTGCCACCAGACAGGCTGGCACTGAAGCTTTCTTT. Translation: CATRQAGTEAFF. V is TRBV19 and J is TRBJ1-1; D may be TRBD1 (6 bases). The germline V gene encodes CDR1 LNHDA and CDR2 SQIVND (reference sequence). V was cut by 10 bases and J by 4 bases, with 13 bases left in between. The CDR3 consists of 12 residues. Full variable domain (remainder filled in from reference TRBV19 and TRBJ1-1): DGGITQSPKYLFRKEGQNVTLSCEQNLNHDAMYWYRQDPGQGLRLIYYSQIVNDFQKGDIAEGYSVSREKKESFPLTVTSAQKNPTAFYLCATRQAGTEAFFGQGTRLTVV.

As to this clone: Other DNA sequences in this sample translate to the same CDR3. V gene TRBV6-5 combines with J gene TRBJ1-3, with 8 bases fitting TRBD1. V was clipped by 5 bases and J by 1 base; unmatched bases: 1. Germline V CDR1 and CDR2: MNHEY, SVGAGI. The CDR3 length is 14 residues. CDR3 protein: CASSQGASGNTIYF. In DNA form, the CDR3 reads TGTGCCAGCAGTCAGGGGGCATCTGGAAACACCATATATTTT.

J is TRBJ2-2 and V is TRBV11-3; 8 bases fit TRBD1. The CDR3 runs 20 residues. The J segment lost 8 bases and the V segment lost 5 bases, leaving 25 bases of the junction unmatched. Germline CDR1 is SGHNT and CDR2 is YENEEA. The CDR3 sequence is CASSGRSALGQGSIRGELFF. The DNA of the CDR3 is TGTGCCAGCAGCGGCCGCTCGGCCCTCGGACAGGGTTCGATTCGGGGGGAGCTGTTTTTT. The full variable domain, rest sourced from reference TRBV11-3 and TRBJ2-2, is EAGVVQSPRYKIIEKKQPVAFWCNPISGHNTLYWYLQNLGQGPELLIRYENEEAVDDSQLPKDRFSAERLKGVDSTLKIQPAELGDSAVYLCASSGRSALGQGSIRGELFFGEGSRLTVL.

This clone has only one observation. The chain uses TRBV5-6 and TRBJ2-1; D may be TRBD2 (6 bases). The germline V gene encodes CDR1 SGHDT and CDR2 YYEEEE. The CDR3 spans 17 residues. Trimming pared 4 bases from V and 4 bases from J, leaving 21 bases between. This chain's CDR3 is CASSTVGGPGAYNEQFF. The DNA of the CDR3 is TGTGCCAGCAGCACGGTGGGGGGACCCGGGGCATACAATGAGCAGTTCTTC.

CDR3 in amino acids: CASSGDSTDTQYF. DNA of the CDR3: TGTGCCAGCTCAGGCGACAGCACAGATACGCAGTATTTT. V gene TRBV18 combines with J gene TRBJ2-3; D not certain. Germline V gene sequence: CDR1 KGHSH, CDR2 LQKENI. V was cut by 5 bases and J by 0 bases, with 6 bases left in between. The CDR3 spans 13 residues.

This chain connects TRBV6-1 to TRBJ1-1, with unresolved D. This CDR3 is built from 14 residues. Trimming cost V 1 base and J 1 base, with 7 bases left between them. Germline CDR1 reads MNHNS; CDR2 reads SASEGT. Here the CDR3 reads CASSEGPGNTEAFF. CDR3 bases: TGTGCCAGCAGTGAAGGTCCAGGGAACACTGAAGCTTTCTTT.

This chain connects TRBV10-1 to TRBJ1-1; maybe TRBD1 (5 bases). From germline, CDR1 is WNHNN and CDR2 SYGVQD (reference sequence). The V and J ends lost 6 bases and 5 bases respectively, with 13 bases between them. This CDR3 region has 13 residues. This CDR3 is CASRQGTHTEAFF. For the CDR3, the DNA is TGCGCCAGCAGGCAGGGAACCCATACTGAAGCTTTCTTT.

The gene calls are TRBV5-1 and TRBJ1-6, with TRBD1 matching 7 bases. Germline values: CDR1 SGHRS, CDR2 YFSETQ. The CDR3 has 15 amino acids. Trimming took 0 bases from V and 7 from J; bases not matched to a gene: 4. Written as DNA, the CDR3 is TGCGCCAGCAGCTTGGCCGGGACAGAAAATTCACCCCTCCACTTT. Translating it yields CASSLAGTENSPLHF.

The chain joins TRBV6-5 to TRBJ1-2; 7 bases fit TRBD1. Per germline, CDR1 MNHEY and CDR2 SVGAGI. J gave up 4 bases and V 2 bases, and 10 bases lay outside the gene matches. The length of the CDR3 is 16 residues. The CDR3 spells CASSYGQGGSSYGYTF. Here the CDR3 DNA reads TGTGCCAGCAGTTACGGTCAGGGGGGAAGTAGCTATGGCTACACCTTC.

The chain links TRBV30 to TRBJ2-7; no definite D call. Germline V gene sequence: CDR1 GTSNPN, CDR2 SVGIG (reference sequence). Trimming cost V 5 bases and J 0 bases, with 8 bases left between them. This CDR3 has 12 residues. The CDR3 DNA is TGTGCCTGGGCATCCAACTCCTACGAGCAGTACTTC. As protein: CAWASNSYEQYF.

The chain recombines TRBV19 with TRBJ2-5; weak D call: TRBD2 (6 bases). The V gene lost 5 bases and the J gene lost 5 bases, with 15 bases spanning the gap. The CDR3 is 14 residues long. The germline CDR1 and CDR2 sequences are LNHDA and SQIVND (reference sequence). The CDR3 region is CASSFGTSRETQYF. CDR3 DNA sequence: TGTGCCAGTAGTTTCGGGACTTCCCGGGAGACCCAGTACTTC.

The rearrangement uses TRBV5-4 and TRBJ2-7, with a tentative D call TRBD1 (6 bases). This CDR3 region has 15 residues. Trimming left V 3 bases short and J 0 bases short, with 13 bases between. CDR1 and CDR2 from the germline V gene are SGHNT and YYREEE (reference sequence). In nucleotides, the CDR3 is TGTGCCAGCAGCTCCCCCAGGGGATCCTCCTACGAGCAGTACTTC. It specifies CASSSPRGSSYEQYF.

This clone appeared once. The V and J genes are TRBV5-5 and TRBJ1-5; D not certain. The CDR3 loop spans 13 amino acids. Germline V CDR1 and CDR2: SGHKS, YYEKEE (reference sequence). V lost 2 bases and J 0 bases, leaving 3 bases between the germline ends. This CDR3 reads CASSLGSNQPQHF. CDR3 nucleotides: TGTGCCAGCAGCTTAGGTAGCAATCAGCCCCAGCATTTT.

The CDR3 DNA is TGTGCCAGTAGTACAGGCCCGGGACAGGGAATGAACACTGAAGCTTTCTTT. This encodes CASSTGPGQGMNTEAFF. The chain links TRBV19 to TRBJ1-1; 9 bases line up with TRBD1. CDR1 is LNHDA and CDR2 is SQIVND in the germline V gene (reference sequence). CDR3 size: 17 residues. V lost 4 bases, J lost 0 bases, and 9 bases stayed unmatched.

The chain employs TRBV7-3 and TRBJ1-2, with D possibly matching TRBD1 (5 bases). The CDR3 is 17 amino acids. CDR1 is SGHTA, CDR2 FQGTGA, per germline. V lost 0 bases to trimming and J lost 8 bases, with 22 bases between them. This CDR3 reads CASSLTPGFAGGGGYTF. For the CDR3, the DNA is TGTGCCAGCAGCTTAACGCCGGGATTCGCGGGGGGAGGAGGCTACACCTTC.

CDR3 residues: CASSHPGVQETQYF. Here the CDR3 DNA reads TGTGCCAGCAGTCATCCGGGGGTCCAAGAGACCCAGTACTTC. The chain combines TRBV7-9 with TRBJ2-5; possibly TRBD2 for D (6 bases). The CDR3 runs 14 residues. V was clipped by 6 bases and J by 1 base, with 12 bases between them. Germline loops: CDR1 SEHNR, CDR2 FQNEAQ (reference sequence).

The chain is built from TRBV28 and TRBJ2-7; TRBD1 agrees at 7 bases. Germline V gene lookup returns CDR1 MDHEN and CDR2 SYDVKM. The CDR3 totals 16 residues. V gave up 6 bases and J gave up 1 base; unmatched junction bases: 12. The CDR3 spells CASSPPGQMNSYEQYF. The CDR3, as DNA: TGTGCCAGCAGCCCCCCGGGACAGATGAATTCCTACGAGCAGTACTTC.

The table lists this clone with a count of one. The chain combines TRBV30 with TRBJ2-5, with TRBD2 identical over 7 bases. CDR3 length: 13 residues. From germline, CDR1 is GTSNPN and CDR2 SVGIG (reference sequence). V lost 3 bases and J lost 4; bases outside the gene matches: 5. In nucleotides, the CDR3 is TGTGCCTGGAGCGGACTAGGAGGAGAGACCCAGTACTTC. Translation: CAWSGLGGETQYF.

In DNA form, the CDR3 reads TGCAGCGTTGTACCCAGGGGGCACGAGCAGTACTTC. It translates to CSVVPRGHEQYF. The chain carries TRBV29-1 and TRBJ2-7; 8 bases are a match to TRBD1. The CDR3 is made up of 12 amino acids. The germline gives CDR1 SQVTM, CDR2 ANQGSEA. Trimming took 4 bases from V and 5 from J; bases not matched to a gene: 4.

CDR3 in DNA: TGTGCCAGCAGCTCAGAATCCGCGAACACTGAAGCTTTCTTT. Translated, it gives CASSSESANTEAFF. This rearrangement joins TRBV4-2 to TRBJ1-1; D unclear. The CDR3 loop spans 14 amino acids. Germline CDR1 reads LGHNA; CDR2 reads YNFKEQ. Trimming left V 5 bases short and J 1 base short, with 11 bases between.

V and J are TRBV6-2 or TRBV6-3 and TRBJ2-5; TRBD2 agrees at 7 bases. V trimming: 1 base; J trimming: 7 bases; junction bases outside the gene matches: 6. There are 14 residues in the CDR3. Germline CDR1 is MNHEY and CDR2 is SVGEGT. The CDR3 protein is CASSYFSGVGTQYF. The CDR3 DNA reads TGTGCCAGCAGTTACTTCAGCGGGGTCGGGACCCAGTACTTC.

The sample holds a few counts of this clone. J is TRBJ2-5 and V is TRBV9, with 11 bases lining up with TRBD1. The CDR3 covers 17 residues. V shed 1 base, J shed 4 bases, and the junction held 9 bases outside the gene matches. In germline, CDR1 is SGDLS, CDR2 YYNGEE. The CDR3 sequence: CASSVLDRGLRRETQYF. The CDR3 region has the DNA TGTGCCAGCAGCGTACTGGACAGGGGGCTTCGGCGAGAGACCCAGTACTTC.

The genes are TRBV5-1 and TRBJ2-2; the D gene is possibly TRBD1 (6 bases). The CDR3 has 16 residues. CDR1 is SGHRS and CDR2 is YFSETQ in the germline V gene. V was clipped by 5 bases and J by 1 base, with 15 bases between them. The CDR3 DNA is TGCGCCAGCAGTTCGAGGACAGTCGAGAACACCGGGGAGCTGTTTTTT. It codes for CASSSRTVENTGELFF.